The sequence of this T cell receptor beta chain was determined in a study of blood T cell repertoires in COVID-19. The CDR3 is 13 residues long. Trimming removed 0 bases at V and 4 bases at J, with 7 bases between. CDR1 and CDR2 from the germline V gene are SGHDT and YYEEEE. The table came from immunoSEQ multiplex PCR; TCRdb's copy has only in-frame clones and leaves some out. The table records over 80,000 clones, 75% to 90% of them present only once. This clone has just one count. Sequencing was performed on peripheral blood. The gene calls are TRBV5-6 and TRBJ1-2; D perhaps matches TRBD1 (5 bases). The TCR originated in a man older than 75 with active or convalescent COVID-19. The CDR3 DNA sequence: TGTGCCAGCAGCTTGGGCAGGGCCTATGGCTACACCTTC. It yields the protein CASSLGRAYGYTF.